Listed here is a single TCR beta chain. Its specific antigen is unknown. Per-base qualities were not stored, and no clone one base away is much larger. This entry is derived from a study of CD8 T cells in Susac syndrome (dated by TCRdb to 2018 to 2020). Regarding the study in general: Among the sequenced Susac syndrome patients, 5 or 6 had clinically active disease and 8 or 9 were in clinical remission. Susac syndrome patients were therapy-naive, on corticosteroids (some also receiving IVIg), or on IVIg alone at blood withdrawal. Whether CD8+ T cell activation and differentiation in Susac syndrome was antigen driven was tested using repertoire sequencing.

RNA was extracted with the RNeasy kit and about 0.5 to 1 ug was reverse transcribed using random hexamers. The immunoSEQ multiplex PCR assay, which covers 54 Vbeta and 13 Jbeta segments, was used to amplify TCR beta CDR3 regions. To correct PCR amplification bias, a synthetic template baseline was used for both primer optimization and computational correction. In the source study's methods: Reads were assigned to V, D and J genes according to IMGT and analyzed in immunoSEQ Analyzer, with only productive sequences retained. To calculate clonality, Shannon entropy was normalized by log2 of the number of productive unique sequences and then subtracted from one. For each patient and control, public and private clones were evaluated within the 100 most prevalent clones. A clone was defined as Susac-specific if it was absent from the healthy and MS cohorts, from 1052 published viral clones and from other ImmuneACCESS disease sequences. The public reads were run again by TCRdb, first through fastp at Q25 and then through MiXCR, and only productive beta chains were kept. Each CDR3 protein appears once, grouped with its most common genes and DNA. None of the V and J calls come from the authors' own analysis; TCRdb made them. The sample table holds roughly 220,000 distinct CDR3 sequences, of which about 94% were seen once. Clones ranked in the top ten supply approximately 0.15% of the sample.

The CDR3 contains 14 residues, cysteine and phenylalanine counted. Only the CDR3 DNA stays, 42 bases, in frame from base 1. V has 4 bases trimmed and J has 4 bases trimmed; junction bases matching no gene number 5. Sequences SGHNT (CDR1) and YYREEE (CDR2) are obtained from the germline V gene (reference sequence). Peripheral blood CD8+ and CD4+ T cells from healthy donors, Susac syndrome patients and multiple sclerosis patients were profiled using high-throughput TCR beta sequencing. The Susac syndrome patients fulfilled recently defined diagnostic criteria for definite or probable disease. Bulk CD8+ and CD4+ T cells were purified by magnetic negative isolation, while CD8+ TEMRA cells were enriched using FACS. Blood was collected in EDTA tubes and processed within 24 hours, with PBMCs isolated through density gradient centrifugation. PBMCs intended for TCR sequencing were cryopreserved in liquid nitrogen and were subsequently thawed in a 37 degrees C water bath. The sorted or isolated CD4+, CD8+ and CD8+ TEMRA cells reached a purity of at least 90%.

The full study reports these points: No clonal expansion was detected in the CD4+ T cell repertoire of Susac syndrome patients. The number of individuals in the TCR sequencing and HLA analysis was recognized as being relatively small.

The receptor was isolated from a human donor with Susac syndrome. Material: CD4+ T cells from PBMCs. Recombination connected TRBV5-4 to TRBJ1-1; 9 bases in the middle match TRBD1. The CDR3 corresponds to CASSAGQGGTEAFF. The DNA reads as follows: TGTGCCAGCAGCGCGGGACAGGGAGGCACTGAAGCTTTCTTT.